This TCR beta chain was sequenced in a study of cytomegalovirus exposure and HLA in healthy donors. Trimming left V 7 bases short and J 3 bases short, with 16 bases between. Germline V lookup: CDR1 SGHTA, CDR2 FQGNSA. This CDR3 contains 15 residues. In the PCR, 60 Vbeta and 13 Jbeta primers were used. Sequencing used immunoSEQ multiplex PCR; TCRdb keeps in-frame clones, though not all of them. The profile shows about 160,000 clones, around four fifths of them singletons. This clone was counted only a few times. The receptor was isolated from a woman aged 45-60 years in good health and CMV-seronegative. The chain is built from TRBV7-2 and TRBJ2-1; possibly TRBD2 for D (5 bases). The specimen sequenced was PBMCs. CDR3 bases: TGTGCCAGCACCCCCCGAGCGGTTCTCTACAATGAGCAGTTCTTC. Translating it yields CASTPRAVLYNEQFF.